This paragraph covers one T cell receptor beta chain sequence. Its antigen is unknown. No much larger clone exists at a distance of one base, and base qualities are not known. The data originate from a study of blood T cell repertoires in COVID-19 (dated by TCRdb to 2018 to 2021). General notes on the study: Samples covering the acute and convalescent phases of COVID-19 were provided by collaborators in the United States, Italy and Spain. The material from the prospective study consisted of cDNA or gDNA derived from T cells, B-cell-depleted T cells, or PBMCs. Deeply sampled blood TCRbeta repertoires from subjects exposed to, actively infected with, or recovered from COVID-19 were included in the dataset. The repertoires were made available in a free public database intended to serve as a resource for research on the immune response to SARS-CoV-2. Samples came from the ongoing ImmuneRACE study (first 160 participants) plus 1,254 subjects from 6 global collaborators. Nearly every sample came with metadata listing a de-identified subject ID, COVID-19 status, age in years and sex. Where available, HLA class I and class II types were taken from metadata supplied by the sample provider and were not determined by assay-based typing. The paper's findings and limits, for the study overall: How much clinical and demographic metadata was included differed by source and by participant, and the metadata was provided uncurated.

The CDR3 goes from the cysteine to the phenylalanine over 14 residues. Only CDR3 DNA remains: 42 bases, in frame from the first base. Trimming accounts for 3 bases at V and 2 bases at J, while the number of junction bases matched to no gene is 1. From a lookup of the germline V gene (reference sequence), CDR1 and CDR2 are LNHNV and YYDKDF. TCRbeta CDR3 regions were amplified from genomic DNA using the immunoSEQ Assay, a bias-controlled multiplex PCR. Per the original workflow: Within the assay, amplification of reference gene primers was used to estimate how many nucleated cells each sample contained. Sequence reads were collapsed and filtered to measure the absolute abundance of every unique TCRbeta CDR3 rearrangement. For each sample, productive Simpson clonality was calculated as the square root of Simpson's diversity index over productive rearrangements. In TCRdb, the immuneACCESS table is reduced to in-frame sequences with V and J assigned. These tables do not hold every clone; where another copy was compared, an unresolved V gene accounts for under half, and the others remain unexplained. That table furnishes V, J and clone size, whereas the DNA furnished D and trimming. The sample table shows more than 25,000 clones, and more than 80% are seen once. More than 15% of the sample rests with the top ten.

Collaborating institutions collected whole blood in K2EDTA tubes following their own protocols. Collaborator samples were shipped for TCRbeta analysis as frozen whole blood, isolated PBMCs, or DNA extracted from either sample type. The TCR comes from a man at least 80 years old with acute or convalescent COVID-19. What was sequenced was peripheral blood. The chain is assembled from TRBV15 and TRBJ1-2, with TRBD1 identical over 9 junction bases. CDR3 sequence: CATSSDRGNYGYTF. In nucleotide form, the sequence is TGTGCCACCAGCAGCGACAGGGGGAACTATGGCTACACCTTC.